The 30 T cell receptor beta chains in this list originate from one sample, sequenced in a study of blood T cell repertoires in COVID-19. Clones were sequenced by immunoSEQ multiplex PCR, and TCRdb holds only the in-frame ones, with some missing. The sample contains 100,000 to 150,000 clones, 65% to 85% of which appear only once. The sample was peripheral blood. The receptors here all came from a man aged 25-45 years with COVID-19, enrolled during active disease.

Of note for this clone: The final CDR3 position lacks the conserved phenylalanine or tryptophan, pointing to a likely read error. Because the CDR3's place on the DNA is in doubt, the DNA is left out and the CDR3 is given as listed by TCRdb. The rearrangement links TRBV24-1 to TRBJ2-7; TRBD2 is taken as the D call from the table, unchecked against the DNA. Germline V gene data show CDR1 as KGHDR and CDR2 as SFDVKD. Termini included, the CDR3 measures 13 amino acids. Here the CDR3 reads CATSDVARAGTTD.

The chain carries TRBV7-2 and TRBJ1-4; TRBD1 is a possible D gene (5 bases). V lost 1 base and J 4 bases, leaving 10 bases between the germline ends. The CDR3 spans 15 residues. Germline values: CDR1 SGHTA, CDR2 FQGNSA. CDR3 nucleotides: TGTGCCAGCAGCTTAGATTGGGGCAATAATGAAAAACTGTTTTTT. This gives the protein CASSLDWGNNEKLFF.

This clone was seen only a few times. The chain has TRBV2 and TRBJ1-4; D not certain. V was cut by 1 base and J by 8 bases, with 8 bases left in between. Germline CDR1 reads SNHLY; CDR2 reads FYNNEI. The CDR3 contains 13 residues. CDR3 sequence: CASSEGAREKLFF. Written as DNA, the CDR3 is TGTGCCAGCAGTGAAGGTGCTCGGGAAAAACTGTTTTTT.

The chain combines TRBV27 with TRBJ1-1; a weak D match, TRBD1 (5 bases). The V end lost 3 bases, the J end lost 0 bases, and 8 bases lay between the germline ends. The CDR3 loop spans 14 amino acids. In germline, CDR1 is MNHEY, CDR2 SMNVEV (reference sequence). CDR3 nucleotides: TGTGCCAGCAGTTTGGGGGGATTGAACACTGAAGCTTTCTTT. Protein product: CASSLGGLNTEAFF.

This chain links TRBV2 with TRBJ1-5; D unresolved. The V gene lost 10 bases and the J gene lost 2 bases, with 9 bases spanning the gap. The V gene's germline CDR1 is SNHLY and CDR2 FYNNEI. The CDR3 consists of 12 residues. The CDR3 DNA reads as TGTGCCACCCAACCGGGCAATCAGCCCCAGCATTTT. Protein: CATQPGNQPQHF. The entire variable domain, with the rest obtained from reference TRBV2 and TRBJ1-5, is as follows: EPEVTQTPSHQVTQMGQEVILRCVPISNHLYFYWYRQILGQKVEFLVSFYNNEISEKSEIFDDQFSVERPDGSNFTLKIRSTKLEDSAMYFCATQPGNQPQHFGDGTRLSIL.

This chain connects TRBV30 to TRBJ2-5, with TRBD2 matching 8 bases. There are 14 residues in the CDR3. The V and J ends lost 3 bases and 2 bases, in that order; junction bases with no gene match: 5. Germline-derived CDR1 and CDR2 are GTSNPN and SVGIG (reference sequence). The CDR3 nucleotides are TGTGCCTGGAGGCTGGCGGGGGGACAAGAGACCCAGTACTTC. It codes for CAWRLAGGQETQYF. The full variable domain, in which reference TRBV30 and TRBJ2-5 provide the parts outside the CDR3, is SQTIHQWPATLVQPVGSPLSLECTVEGTSNPNLYWYRQAAGRGLQLLFYSVGIGQISSEVPQNLSASRPQDRQFILSSKKLLLSDSGFYLCAWRLAGGQETQYFGPGTRLLVL.

This chain joins TRBV27 and TRBJ2-3, with D possibly TRBD2 on 5 matching bases. Between the trimmed V and J ends, which lost 3 bases and 2 bases, there was a span of 15 bases. The CDR3 has 16 residues. Germline V lookup: CDR1 MNHEY, CDR2 SMNVEV (reference sequence). The CDR3 DNA reads TGTGCCAGCAGTTTTAAGCGGTTCTTCTCCACAGATACGCAGTATTTT. The encoded protein is CASSFKRFFSTDTQYF.

To note about this clone: Different DNA sequences within this sample yield the same CDR3. The chain is built from TRBV24-1 and TRBJ2-5; TRBD2 might be the D (5 bases). The CDR3 sequence is 15 residues long. Germline V lookup: CDR1 KGHDR, CDR2 SFDVKD. Trimming cost V 3 bases and J 4 bases, with 14 bases left between them. The CDR3 sequence is CATSDPLAGGETQYF. The CDR3 DNA follows: TGTGCCACCAGTGATCCCCTTGCCGGAGGAGAGACCCAGTACTTC.

Here the CDR3 DNA reads TGTGCCAGCAGCCAGGGACAGGGGACCTATGGCTACACCTTC. Amino acid sequence: CASSQGQGTYGYTF. The rearrangement uses TRBV14 and TRBJ1-2, with 10 bases matching TRBD1. The CDR3 consists of 14 residues. Germline lookup yields CDR1 SGHDN and CDR2 FVKESK. The junction had 2 bases not matched to a gene; V was cut back by 3 bases and J by 4 bases.

The V call is TRBV24-1, the J call TRBJ1-2, with 9 bases that match TRBD1. Germline CDR1 is KGHDR and CDR2 is SFDVKD. Trimming removed 5 bases from V and 7 bases from J; junction bases left unmatched: 10. The CDR3 sequence is 15 residues long. As DNA, the CDR3 is TGTGCCACCAGTGGCGAACAGGGGGCGATTAGTGGCTACACCTTC. Residues: CATSGEQGAISGYTF.

CDR3 nucleotide sequence: TGTGCCAGCAGCCAATCTAATCCTAATGAAAAACTGTTTTTT. Protein product: CASSQSNPNEKLFF. The gene calls are TRBV16 and TRBJ1-4; D is ambiguous. CDR1 and CDR2 (germline): KGHSY, FQNENV. The CDR3 sequence is 14 residues long. V was trimmed by 0 bases and J by 3 bases, leaving 5 bases between them. The full variable domain, its missing parts supplied by reference TRBV16 and TRBJ1-4, is GEEVAQTPKHLVRGEGQKAKLYCAPIKGHSYVFWYQQVLKNEFKFLISFQNENVFDETGMPKERFSAKCLPNSPCSLEIQATKLEDSAVYFCASSQSNPNEKLFFGSGTQLSVL.

As DNA, the CDR3 is TGTGCCAGCGGGCTGTCGGGACAGGGGGTTACGAGGGATGAGCAGTTCTTC. It encodes CASGLSGQGVTRDEQFF. The chain has TRBV13 and TRBJ2-1; 11 nucleotides agree with TRBD1. The germline gives CDR1 PRHDT, CDR2 FYEKMQ (reference sequence). The CDR3 has 17 residues. Trimming at V came to 8 bases and at J to 8 bases, leaving 17 bases not matched to a gene.

This clone was observed at least ten times. The chain links TRBV20-1 to TRBJ2-3, with 7 bases lining up with TRBD1. In germline, CDR1 is DFQATT, CDR2 SNEGSKA (reference sequence). The CDR3 totals 16 residues. V was clipped by 3 bases and J by 2 bases; unmatched bases: 11. The CDR3 sequence is CSASEGRDSHTDTQYF. The DNA for the CDR3 is TGCAGTGCTAGTGAGGGCAGGGACAGTCACACAGATACGCAGTATTTT.

This sequence joins TRBV19 and TRBJ1-6; perhaps TRBD1 as D (5 bases). V gave up 6 bases and J gave up 3 bases, with 15 bases separating them. In germline, CDR1 is LNHDA, CDR2 SQIVND (reference sequence). The length of the CDR3 is 16 residues. For the CDR3, the DNA is TGTGCCAGTAGACCACCCTCCGGGGGCTATAATTCACCCCTCCACTTT. It encodes CASRPPSGGYNSPLHF. Using reference TRBV19 and TRBJ1-6 for the parts outside the CDR3, the full variable domain is DGGITQSPKYLFRKEGQNVTLSCEQNLNHDAMYWYRQDPGQGLRLIYYSQIVNDFQKGDIAEGYSVSREKKESFPLTVTSAQKNPTAFYLCASRPPSGGYNSPLHFGNGTRLTVT.

This clone was found a few times. This chain connects TRBV10-1 to TRBJ2-2; possible D gene TRBD1, 6 bases. The CDR3 spans 15 residues. Germline assignment: CDR1 WNHNN and CDR2 SYGVQD (reference sequence). The V end lost 6 bases, the J end lost 0 bases, and 11 bases lay between the germline ends. The CDR3 sequence: CASSRGFANTGELFF. The CDR3 nucleotides read TGCGCCAGCAGCAGGGGCTTCGCGAACACCGGGGAGCTGTTTTTT.

The V and J genes are TRBV19 and TRBJ1-2; weak D call: TRBD1 (6 bases). From germline, CDR1 is LNHDA and CDR2 SQIVND (reference sequence). The CDR3 is made up of 18 amino acids. The V and J ends lost 0 bases and 5 bases respectively, with 22 bases between them. The CDR3 sequence: CASSIDSPQQGQRYGYTF. The CDR3 coding sequence is TGTGCCAGTAGTATAGACAGCCCACAGCAGGGGCAAAGATATGGCTACACCTTC. Using reference TRBV19 and TRBJ1-2 for the parts outside the CDR3, the full variable domain is DGGITQSPKYLFRKEGQNVTLSCEQNLNHDAMYWYRQDPGQGLRLIYYSQIVNDFQKGDIAEGYSVSREKKESFPLTVTSAQKNPTAFYLCASSIDSPQQGQRYGYTFGSGTRLTVV.

The chain employs TRBV21-1 and TRBJ2-7; the table's D call, TRBD2, has no DNA check behind it. TRBV21-1 is classified as a pseudogene. CDR3 length: 15 amino acids. The CDR3 here is CASSKGEGRAYEQYF. CDR3 DNA: TGTGCCAGCAGCAAAGGGGAGGGCAGAGCCTACGAGCAGTACTTC.

The V call is TRBV6-5, the J call TRBJ1-5; D is possibly TRBD1 (5 bases). Trimming cost V 4 bases and J 2 bases, with 9 bases left between them. This CDR3 comprises 14 residues. Per germline, CDR1 MNHEY and CDR2 SVGAGI. Here the CDR3 reads CASSSGSGNQPQHF. As DNA, the CDR3 is TGTGCCAGCAGTTCAGGGTCGGGCAATCAGCCCCAGCATTTT.

This clone occurred many times. The rearrangement joins TRBV5-1 to TRBJ2-7; a possible D gene is TRBD1 (6 bases). The CDR3 loop spans 14 amino acids. V was cut by 6 bases and J by 3 bases, with 16 bases left in between. From germline, CDR1 is SGHRS and CDR2 YFSETQ. CDR3 residues: CASTPQEGGYEQYF. Written as DNA, the CDR3 is TGCGCCAGCACCCCCCAGGAAGGGGGCTACGAGCAGTACTTC.

The rearrangement links TRBV7-9 to TRBJ1-4; no clear D. The CDR3 has 17 residues. Germline lookup yields CDR1 SEHNR and CDR2 FQNEAQ (reference sequence). V was pared by 6 bases and J by 11 bases, with 28 bases between. This CDR3 reads CASSHFSYGENQEKLFF. In nucleotides, the CDR3 is TGTGCCAGCAGTCACTTCTCATACGGGGAAAATCAGGAGAAACTGTTTTTT.

This rearrangement joins TRBV28 to TRBJ2-4; D unclear. V dropped 6 bases and J dropped 9 bases, with 15 bases sitting between them. CDR3 length: 13 amino acids. Germline V gene sequence: CDR1 MDHEN, CDR2 SYDVKM. CDR3: CASRKTHVGIQYF. The CDR3 coding sequence is TGTGCCAGCAGAAAGACACACGTGGGCATTCAGTACTTC.

The chain recombines TRBV30 with TRBJ2-3; 9 positions match TRBD2. V shed 4 bases and J 2 bases; nucleotides not matched to a gene: 10. From germline, CDR1 is GTSNPN and CDR2 SVGIG (reference sequence). This CDR3 comprises 16 residues. The CDR3 is CAWNGPAGGFTDTQYF. The CDR3 coding sequence is TGTGCCTGGAACGGTCCCGCGGGAGGGTTCACAGATACGCAGTATTTT. Using reference TRBV30 and TRBJ2-3 for the parts outside the CDR3, the full variable domain is SQTIHQWPATLVQPVGSPLSLECTVEGTSNPNLYWYRQAAGRGLQLLFYSVGIGQISSEVPQNLSASRPQDRQFILSSKKLLLSDSGFYLCAWNGPAGGFTDTQYFGPGTRLTVL.

This clone was seen many times. The rearrangement uses TRBV9 and TRBJ1-2, with D maybe TRBD1 (5 bases). Germline CDR1 is SGDLS and CDR2 is YYNGEE. This CDR3 is built from 17 residues. Trimming shortened V by 0 bases and J by 4 bases, and 19 bases separated the two germline ends. The CDR3 reads CASSVESQATALYGYTF. CDR3 in DNA: TGTGCCAGCAGCGTAGAATCACAGGCGACAGCCCTCTATGGCTACACCTTC.

V and J are TRBV15 and TRBJ2-3, with D possibly matching TRBD2 (5 bases). The CDR3 is 13 residues long. V was cut by 0 bases and J by 6 bases, with 7 bases left in between. Germline V gives CDR1 LNHNV, CDR2 YYDKDF (reference sequence). CDR3 amino acids: CATSRDLADTQYF. CDR3 nucleotide sequence: TGTGCCACCAGCAGAGACCTAGCCGATACGCAGTATTTT.

The genes are TRBV30 and TRBJ2-5; 10 bases map to TRBD1. From germline, CDR1 is GTSNPN and CDR2 SVGIG (reference sequence). This CDR3 is built from 18 residues. V shed 3 bases, J shed 2 bases, and the junction held 15 bases outside the gene matches. The chain's CDR3 is CAWRGPGQGISYQETQYF. The CDR3 coding sequence is TGTGCCTGGAGGGGACCGGGACAGGGGATTAGTTATCAAGAGACCCAGTACTTC.

J is TRBJ2-1 and V is TRBV9; 8 positions agree with TRBD2. The CDR3 covers 14 residues. Germline V lookup: CDR1 SGDLS, CDR2 YYNGEE. Unmatched junction bases numbered 10, after V lost 4 bases and J lost 10 bases. The DNA of the CDR3 is TGTGCCAGCAGCCCGGGTAGCGGGGAGGAAGAGCAGTTCTTC. Translating gives CASSPGSGEEEQFF. Complete variable domain (other parts from reference TRBV9 and TRBJ2-1): DSGVTQTPKHLITATGQRVTLRCSPRSGDLSVYWYQQSLDQGLQFLIQYYNGEERAKGNILERFSAQQFPDLHSELNLSSLELGDSALYFCASSPGSGEEEQFFGPGTRLTVL.

This clone was seen a few times. This rearrangement joins TRBV4-1 to TRBJ2-7, with D possibly matching TRBD2 (5 bases). This CDR3 is 14 amino acids long. V dropped 0 bases and J dropped 6 bases, with 12 bases sitting between them. CDR1 and CDR2 (germline): MGHRA, YSYEKL. CDR3 amino acids: CASSQDFRGSEQYF. CDR3 sequence (DNA): TGCGCCAGCAGCCAAGATTTTCGGGGTTCCGAGCAGTACTTC.

This clone has a handful of counts. The rearrangement joins TRBV5-6 to TRBJ1-2; D gene unclear. This CDR3 region has 12 residues. The germline V gene encodes CDR1 SGHDT and CDR2 YYEEEE. Trimming cost V 3 bases and J 4 bases, with 7 bases left between them. CDR3 sequence (DNA): TGTGCCAGCAGCTCGGACTTCTATGGCTACACCTTC. This gives the protein CASSSDFYGYTF.

This clone showed up just once. This chain connects TRBV6-5 to TRBJ1-1; 9 bases line up with TRBD1. The CDR3 spans 14 residues. Germline CDR1 reads MNHEY; CDR2 reads SVGAGI. Trimming at V came to 8 bases and at J to 6 bases, leaving 10 bases not matched to a gene. The CDR3 DNA reads TGTGCCAGCTCCCAACAGGGGGCGTCGGCTGAAGCTTTCTTT. Translating gives CASSQQGASAEAFF.

The V gene is TRBV28, the J gene TRBJ2-3; possibly TRBD2 for D (6 bases). Germline V gives CDR1 MDHEN, CDR2 SYDVKM. The CDR3 spans 15 residues. The V end was cut by 6 bases, the J end by 6 bases, with 19 bases between. The chain's CDR3 is CASSPSVTLSDTQYF. The DNA for the CDR3 is TGTGCCAGCAGCCCTAGCGTAACCCTGTCGGATACGCAGTATTTT.